This TCR beta chain was recorded in a study of shared clonotypes between healthy human individuals. Whole-study findings and limits: The four-donor shared clonotypes exceeded non-shared clonotypes in generation probability, with non-shared ones scoring lower.

V was pared by 5 bases and J by 1 base, with 7 bases of the junction left unmatched. The CDR3 totals 15 residues. CDR1 and CDR2 from the germline V gene are MNHEY and SVGAGI. Details on this clone: What it binds is unknown.

Data came from immunoSEQ multiplex PCR; TCRdb stores just in-frame clones and leaves some out. In the table there are millions of clones, around 93% of which are singletons. Naive CD8 cells, CD45RO-negative and positively selected for CCR7, excluded terminally differentiated effector memory CD45RA+ cells. The gene calls are TRBV6-5 and TRBJ2-5; 7 nucleotides line up with TRBD2. The sequenced sample consisted of naive CD8+ T cells from PBMCs. The sequence was obtained from a man aged 18 to 30 in good health. Some clones in this sample may be carry-over from other donors' samples. CDR3 in amino acids: CASSRSGNLQETQYF. Written as DNA, the CDR3 is TGTGCCAGCAGTAGAAGCGGGAACCTCCAAGAGACCCAGTACTTC.